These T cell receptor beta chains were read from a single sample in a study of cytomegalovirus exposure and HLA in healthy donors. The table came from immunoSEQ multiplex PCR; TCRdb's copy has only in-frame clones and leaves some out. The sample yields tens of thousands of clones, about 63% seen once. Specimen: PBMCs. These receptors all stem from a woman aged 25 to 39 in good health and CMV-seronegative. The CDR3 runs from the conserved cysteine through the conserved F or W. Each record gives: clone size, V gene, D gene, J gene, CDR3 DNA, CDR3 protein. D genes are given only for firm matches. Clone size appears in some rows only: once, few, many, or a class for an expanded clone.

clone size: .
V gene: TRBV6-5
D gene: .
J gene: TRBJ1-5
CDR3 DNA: TGTGCCAGCAGGCAAAAGGGGCGTAGCAATCAGCCCCAGCATTTT
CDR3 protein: CASRQKGRSNQPQHF

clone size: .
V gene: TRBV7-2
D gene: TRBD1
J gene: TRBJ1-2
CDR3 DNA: TGTGCCAGCAGCTTAGTAGAGGGGGCTGGAGGCTACACCTTC
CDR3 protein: CASSLVEGAGGYTF

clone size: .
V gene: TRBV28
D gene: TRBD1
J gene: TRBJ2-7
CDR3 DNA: TGTGCCAGCACCACCGGGACAGGAGATTACGAGCAGTACTTC
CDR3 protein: CASTTGTGDYEQYF

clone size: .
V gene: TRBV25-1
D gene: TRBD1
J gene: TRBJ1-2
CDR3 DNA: TGTGCCAGCAGTGATCAAAGACAGGGGGCCTATGGCTACACCTTC
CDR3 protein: CASSDQRQGAYGYTF

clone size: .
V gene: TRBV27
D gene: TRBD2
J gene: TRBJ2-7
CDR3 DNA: TGTGCCAGCAGTCCCCTCTACCCGGAAGCGGGACAGTACTTC
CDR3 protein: CASSPLYPEAGQYF

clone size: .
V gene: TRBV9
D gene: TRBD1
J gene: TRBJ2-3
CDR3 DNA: TGTGCCAGCAGCGCTCCGGACAGGCCGACAGATACGCAGTATTTT
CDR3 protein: CASSAPDRPTDTQYF

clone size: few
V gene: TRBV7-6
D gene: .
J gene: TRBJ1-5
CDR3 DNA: TGTGCCAGCAGCTCGGCAGGGAATCAGCCCCAGCATTTT
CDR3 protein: CASSSAGNQPQHF

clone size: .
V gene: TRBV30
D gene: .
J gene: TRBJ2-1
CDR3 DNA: TGTGCCTGGAGTAGGGGCAGGGGTGACAATGAGCAGTTCTTC
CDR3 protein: CAWSRGRGDNEQFF

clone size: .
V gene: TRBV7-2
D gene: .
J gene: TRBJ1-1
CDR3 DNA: TGTGCCAGCAGCCTACAGGGTAAAGCTTTCTTT
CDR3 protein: CASSLQGKAFF

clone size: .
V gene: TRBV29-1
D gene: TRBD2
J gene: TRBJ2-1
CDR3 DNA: TGCAGCGCCGAGCTCCCTAGCGGGGGGACCTACAATGAGCAGTTCTTC
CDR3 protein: CSAELPSGGTYNEQFF

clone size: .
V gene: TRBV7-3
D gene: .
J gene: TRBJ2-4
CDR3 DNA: TGTGCCAGCAGCTCCACGACGAGCGGAGGAATTTCCAAAAACATTCAGTACTTC
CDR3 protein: CASSSTTSGGISKNIQYF

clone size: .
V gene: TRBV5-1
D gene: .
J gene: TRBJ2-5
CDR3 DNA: TGCGCCAGCAGCTTTGTCTCTCGGACAGCAGAGACCCAGTACTTC
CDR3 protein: CASSFVSRTAETQYF

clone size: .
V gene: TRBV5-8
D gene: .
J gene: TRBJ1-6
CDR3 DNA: TGTGCCAGCAGCTTACGAGACTGGAATTCACCCCTCCACTTT
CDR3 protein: CASSLRDWNSPLHF

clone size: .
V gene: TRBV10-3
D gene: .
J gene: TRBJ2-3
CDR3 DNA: TGTGCCACCCGACCGGGGTCTCGCCGCACAGATACGCAGTATTTT
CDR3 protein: CATRPGSRRTDTQYF

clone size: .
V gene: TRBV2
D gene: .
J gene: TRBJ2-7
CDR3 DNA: TGTGCCAGCAGAAATAGTCTAACCTACGAGCAGTACTTC
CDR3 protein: CASRNSLTYEQYF

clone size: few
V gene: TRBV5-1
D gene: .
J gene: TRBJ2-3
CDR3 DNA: TGCGCCAGCAGCCCCGGTGAACCCACAGATACGCAGTATTTT
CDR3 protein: CASSPGEPTDTQYF

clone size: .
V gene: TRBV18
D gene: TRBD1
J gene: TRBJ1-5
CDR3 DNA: TGTGCCAGCTCAACAAAGACAGGGGGCAATCAGCCCCAGCATTTT
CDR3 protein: CASSTKTGGNQPQHF

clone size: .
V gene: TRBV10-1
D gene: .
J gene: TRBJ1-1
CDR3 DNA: TGCGCCACCATAAGAAGTGGAGGGAACACTGAAGCTTTCTTT
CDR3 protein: CATIRSGGNTEAFF

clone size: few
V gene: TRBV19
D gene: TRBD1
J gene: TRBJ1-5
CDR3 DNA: TGTGCCAGTAGTTCCCAGGGGGCGCTGTCCGGACAGCCCCAGCATTTT
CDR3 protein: CASSSQGALSGQPQHF

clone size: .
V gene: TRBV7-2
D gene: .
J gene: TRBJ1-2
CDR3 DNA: TGTGCCAGCAGCCTGGGGAGGGATGGCTACACCTTC
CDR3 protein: CASSLGRDGYTF

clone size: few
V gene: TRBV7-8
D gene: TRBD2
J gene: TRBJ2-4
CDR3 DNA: TGTGCCAGCAGCCCTCTTAGCGGGAGTGGCGGAAACATTCAGTACTTC
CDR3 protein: CASSPLSGSGGNIQYF

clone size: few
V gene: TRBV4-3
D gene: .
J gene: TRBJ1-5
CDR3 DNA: TGCGCCAGCAGCCAAGATCGAGAGGATCAGCCCCAGCATTTT
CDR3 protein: CASSQDREDQPQHF

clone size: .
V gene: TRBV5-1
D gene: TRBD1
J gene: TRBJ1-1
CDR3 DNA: TGCGCCAGCAGCTTGGCCGAGGCAGGGGGCACTGAAGCTTTCTTT
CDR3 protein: CASSLAEAGGTEAFF

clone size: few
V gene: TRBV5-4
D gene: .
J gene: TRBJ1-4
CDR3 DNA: TGTGCCAGCAGCCGGGGGGAAGGAAGTGAAAAACTGTTTTTT
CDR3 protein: CASSRGEGSEKLFF

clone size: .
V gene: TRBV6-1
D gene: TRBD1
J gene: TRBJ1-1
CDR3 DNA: TGTGCCAGTTCACAGGGGTACACTGAAGCTTTCTTT
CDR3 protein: CASSQGYTEAFF

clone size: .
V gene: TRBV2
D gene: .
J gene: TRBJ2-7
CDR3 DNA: TGTGCCAGCAGTGGGGACGGGAGCTCCTACGAGCAGTACTTC
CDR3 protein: CASSGDGSSYEQYF

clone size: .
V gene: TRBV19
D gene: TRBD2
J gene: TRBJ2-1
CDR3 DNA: TGTGCCAGTAGTACCGGGACTAGCGGGAGAGGACACAATGAGCAGTTCTTC
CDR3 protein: CASSTGTSGRGHNEQFF

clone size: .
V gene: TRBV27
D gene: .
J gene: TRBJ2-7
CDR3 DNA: TGTGCCAGCAGTTTATTTCCCTTATACGAGCAGTACTTC
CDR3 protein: CASSLFPLYEQYF

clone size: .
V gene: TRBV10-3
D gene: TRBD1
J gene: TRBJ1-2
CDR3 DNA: TGTGCCATCAGATCACGGACAGGGGAAAGAAGTCTTAACTATGGCTACACCTTC
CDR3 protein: CAIRSRTGERSLNYGYTF

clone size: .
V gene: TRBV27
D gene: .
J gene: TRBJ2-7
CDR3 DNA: TGTGCCAGCAGTCCCCTCCCGGGAGCCACCTACGAGCAGTACTTC
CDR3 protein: CASSPLPGATYEQYF

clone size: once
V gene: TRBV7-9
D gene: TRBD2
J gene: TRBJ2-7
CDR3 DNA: TGTGCCAGCAGCCCCCCTCTGGGACTAGCGGTCTACGAGCAGTACTTC
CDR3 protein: CASSPPLGLAVYEQYF

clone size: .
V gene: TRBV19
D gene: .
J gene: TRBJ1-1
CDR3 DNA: TGTGCCAGTAGCCCCGTGCGGGGGCGAACTGAAGCTTTCTTT
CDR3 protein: CASSPVRGRTEAFF

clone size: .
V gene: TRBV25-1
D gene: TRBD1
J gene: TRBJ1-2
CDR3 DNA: TGTGCCAGCAGCCCGACAGGGGCGTTCTATGGCTACACCTTC
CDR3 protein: CASSPTGAFYGYTF

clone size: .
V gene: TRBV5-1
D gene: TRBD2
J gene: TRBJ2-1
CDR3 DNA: TGCGCCAGCAGCTTGGTTGCGGGGGGGCGGAATGAGCAGTTCTTC
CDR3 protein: CASSLVAGGRNEQFF

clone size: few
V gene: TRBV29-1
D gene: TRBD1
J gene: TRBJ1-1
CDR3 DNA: TGCAGCGTGCGTGGACGAGACAGGGGCAACACTGAAGCTTTCTTT
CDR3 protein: CSVRGRDRGNTEAFF

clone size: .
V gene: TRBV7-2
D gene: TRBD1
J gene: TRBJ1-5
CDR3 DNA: TGTGCCAGCAGCCCGGACAGGGCGCTCGGGCCCCAGCATTTT
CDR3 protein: CASSPDRALGPQHF

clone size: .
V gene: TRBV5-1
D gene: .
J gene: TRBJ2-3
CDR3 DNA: TGCGCCAGCAGCTTGGGGGGGGGCACAGATACGCAGTATTTT
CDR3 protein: CASSLGGGTDTQYF

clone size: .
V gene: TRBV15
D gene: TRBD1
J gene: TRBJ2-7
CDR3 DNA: TGTGCCACCTCCAGGGACAGGGGCTTCGAGCAGTACTTC
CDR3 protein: CATSRDRGFEQYF

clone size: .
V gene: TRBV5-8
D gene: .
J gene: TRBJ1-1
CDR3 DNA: TGTGCCGGCAGGAGGCCTGAAGCTTTCTTT
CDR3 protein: CAGRRPEAFF

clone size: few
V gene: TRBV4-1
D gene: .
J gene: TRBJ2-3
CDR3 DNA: TGCGCCAGCAGCCAAGATGGAGGGAGTAGGGGCACAGATACGCAGTATTTT
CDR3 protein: CASSQDGGSRGTDTQYF

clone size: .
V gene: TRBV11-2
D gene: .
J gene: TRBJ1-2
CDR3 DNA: TGTGCCAGTAGCCGGGGTTTCGGGGGGACCTATGGCTACACCTTC
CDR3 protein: CASSRGFGGTYGYTF

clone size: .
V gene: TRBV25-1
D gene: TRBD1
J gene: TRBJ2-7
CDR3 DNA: TGTGCCAGCAGTGCATACAGGGGTTCCCTCTACGAGCAGTACTTC
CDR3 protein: CASSAYRGSLYEQYF